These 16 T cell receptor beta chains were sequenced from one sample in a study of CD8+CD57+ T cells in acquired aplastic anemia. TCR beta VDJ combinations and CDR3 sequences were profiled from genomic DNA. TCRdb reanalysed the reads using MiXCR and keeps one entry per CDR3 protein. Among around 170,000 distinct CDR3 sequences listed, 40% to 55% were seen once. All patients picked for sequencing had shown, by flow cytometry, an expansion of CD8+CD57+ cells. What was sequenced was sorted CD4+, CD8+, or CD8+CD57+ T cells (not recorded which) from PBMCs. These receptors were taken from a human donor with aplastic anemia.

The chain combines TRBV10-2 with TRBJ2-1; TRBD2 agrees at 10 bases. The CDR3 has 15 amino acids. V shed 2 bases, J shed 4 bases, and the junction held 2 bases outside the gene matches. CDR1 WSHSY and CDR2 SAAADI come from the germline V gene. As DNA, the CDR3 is TGCGCCAGCAGTGAGATAGCGGGGGGATACAATGAGCAGTTCTTC. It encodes CASSEIAGGYNEQFF.

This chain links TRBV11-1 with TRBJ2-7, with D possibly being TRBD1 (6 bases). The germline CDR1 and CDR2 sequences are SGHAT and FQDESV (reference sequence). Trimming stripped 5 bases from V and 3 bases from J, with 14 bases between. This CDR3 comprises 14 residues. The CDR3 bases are TGTGCCAGCAGCGCAGACAGGCAACTCTACGAGCAGTACTTC. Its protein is CASSADRQLYEQYF.

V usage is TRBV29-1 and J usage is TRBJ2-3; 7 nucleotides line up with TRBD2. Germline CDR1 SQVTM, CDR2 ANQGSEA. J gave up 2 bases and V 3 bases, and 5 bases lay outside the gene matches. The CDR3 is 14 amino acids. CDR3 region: CSVDRLAVTDTQYF. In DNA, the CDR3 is TGCAGCGTTGATCGGCTAGCGGTCACAGATACGCAGTATTTT.

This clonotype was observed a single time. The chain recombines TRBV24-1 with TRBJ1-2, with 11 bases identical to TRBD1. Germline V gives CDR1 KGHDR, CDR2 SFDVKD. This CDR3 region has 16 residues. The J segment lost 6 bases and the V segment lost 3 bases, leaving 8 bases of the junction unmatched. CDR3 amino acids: CATSDACRTGGDGYTF. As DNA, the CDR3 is TGTGCCACCAGTGATGCCTGTCGGACAGGGGGCGATGGCTACACCTTC.

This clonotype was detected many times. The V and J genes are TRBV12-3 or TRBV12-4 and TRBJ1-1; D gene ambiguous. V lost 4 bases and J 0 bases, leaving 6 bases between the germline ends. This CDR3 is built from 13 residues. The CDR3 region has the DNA TGTGCCAGCAGTTCAAAGGTGAACACTGAAGCTTTCTTT. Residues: CASSSKVNTEAFF.

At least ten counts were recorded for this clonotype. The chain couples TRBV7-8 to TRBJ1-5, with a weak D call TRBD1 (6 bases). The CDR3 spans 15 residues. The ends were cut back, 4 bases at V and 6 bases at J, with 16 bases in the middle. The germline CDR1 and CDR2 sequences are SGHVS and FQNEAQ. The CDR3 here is CASSSRDIDPQPQHF. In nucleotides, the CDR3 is TGTGCCAGCAGCTCCCGGGACATTGACCCTCAGCCCCAGCATTTT.

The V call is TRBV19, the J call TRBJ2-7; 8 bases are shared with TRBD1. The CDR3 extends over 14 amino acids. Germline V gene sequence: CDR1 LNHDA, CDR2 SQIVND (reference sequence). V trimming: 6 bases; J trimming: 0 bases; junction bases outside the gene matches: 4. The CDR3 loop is CASRLTGGSYEQYF. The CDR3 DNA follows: TGTGCCAGTAGGCTTACAGGGGGCTCCTACGAGCAGTACTTC.

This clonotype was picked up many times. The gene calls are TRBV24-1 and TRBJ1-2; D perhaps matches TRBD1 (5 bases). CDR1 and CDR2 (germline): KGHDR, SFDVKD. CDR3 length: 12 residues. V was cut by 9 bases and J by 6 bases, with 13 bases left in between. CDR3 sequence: CATADTGDGYTF. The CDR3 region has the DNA TGTGCCACCGCGGATACAGGAGATGGCTACACCTTC.

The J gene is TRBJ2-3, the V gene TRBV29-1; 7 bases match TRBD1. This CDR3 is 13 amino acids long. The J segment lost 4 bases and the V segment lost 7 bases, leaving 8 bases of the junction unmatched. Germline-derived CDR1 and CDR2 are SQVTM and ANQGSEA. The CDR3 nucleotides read TGCAGCGCCTCGACAGGGAGCGCAGATACGCAGTATTTT. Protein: CSASTGSADTQYF.

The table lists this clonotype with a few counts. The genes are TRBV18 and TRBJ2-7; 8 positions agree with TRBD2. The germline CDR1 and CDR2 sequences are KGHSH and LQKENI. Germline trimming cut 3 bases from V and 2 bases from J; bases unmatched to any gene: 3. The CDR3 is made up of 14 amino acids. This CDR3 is CASSPPGLAYEQYF. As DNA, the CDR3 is TGTGCCAGCTCACCTCCGGGACTAGCCTACGAGCAGTACTTC.

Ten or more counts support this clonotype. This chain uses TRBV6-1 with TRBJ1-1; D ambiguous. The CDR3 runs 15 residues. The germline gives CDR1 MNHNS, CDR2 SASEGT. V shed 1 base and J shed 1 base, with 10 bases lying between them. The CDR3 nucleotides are TGTGCCAGCAGTGAAGAAGCGTGGGGGAACACTGAAGCTTTCTTT. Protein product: CASSEEAWGNTEAFF.

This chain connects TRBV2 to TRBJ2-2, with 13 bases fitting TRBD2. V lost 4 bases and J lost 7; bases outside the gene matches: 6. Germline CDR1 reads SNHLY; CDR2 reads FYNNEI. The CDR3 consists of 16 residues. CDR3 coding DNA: TGTGCCAGCAGTGCCCGGACTAGCGGGGGAGGCGGGGAGCTGTTTTTT. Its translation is CASSARTSGGGGELFF.

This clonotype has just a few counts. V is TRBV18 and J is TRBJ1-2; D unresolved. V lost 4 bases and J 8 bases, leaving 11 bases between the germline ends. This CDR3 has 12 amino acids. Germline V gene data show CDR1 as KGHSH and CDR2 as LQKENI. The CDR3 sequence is CASSRVQWGYTF. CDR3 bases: TGTGCCAGCTCACGGGTACAGTGGGGCTACACCTTC.

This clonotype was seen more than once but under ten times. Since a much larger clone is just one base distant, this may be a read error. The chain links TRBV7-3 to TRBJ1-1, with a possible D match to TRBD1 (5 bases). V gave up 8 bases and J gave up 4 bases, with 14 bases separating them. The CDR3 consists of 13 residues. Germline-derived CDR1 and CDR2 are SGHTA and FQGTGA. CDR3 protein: CASGVAGTTEAFF. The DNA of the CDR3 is TGTGCCAGCGGCGTAGCAGGGACCACTGAAGCTTTCTTT.

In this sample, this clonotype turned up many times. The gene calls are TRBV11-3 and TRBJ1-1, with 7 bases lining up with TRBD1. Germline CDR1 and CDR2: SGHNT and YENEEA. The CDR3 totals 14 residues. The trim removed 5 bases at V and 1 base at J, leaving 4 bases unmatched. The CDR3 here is CASSPRGENTEAFF. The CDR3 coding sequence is TGTGCCAGCAGCCCCAGGGGGGAGAACACTGAAGCTTTCTTT.

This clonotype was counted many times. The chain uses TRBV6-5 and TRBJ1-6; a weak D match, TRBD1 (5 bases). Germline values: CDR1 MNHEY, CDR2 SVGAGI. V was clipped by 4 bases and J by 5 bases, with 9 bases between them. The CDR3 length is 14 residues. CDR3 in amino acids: CASSLGRNNSPLHF. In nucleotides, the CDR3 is TGTGCCAGCAGTTTGGGACGGAATAATTCACCCCTCCACTTT.